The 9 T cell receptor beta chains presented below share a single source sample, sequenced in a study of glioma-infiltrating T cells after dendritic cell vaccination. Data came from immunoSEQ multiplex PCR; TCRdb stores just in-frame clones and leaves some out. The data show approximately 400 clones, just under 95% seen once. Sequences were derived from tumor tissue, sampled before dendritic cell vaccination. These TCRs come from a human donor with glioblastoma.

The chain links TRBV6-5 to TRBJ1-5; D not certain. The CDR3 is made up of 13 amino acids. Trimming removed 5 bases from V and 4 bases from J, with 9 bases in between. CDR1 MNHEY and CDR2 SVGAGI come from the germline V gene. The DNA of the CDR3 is TGTGCCAGCAGTCCAACGCGTAATCAGCCCCAGCATTTT. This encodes CASSPTRNQPQHF.

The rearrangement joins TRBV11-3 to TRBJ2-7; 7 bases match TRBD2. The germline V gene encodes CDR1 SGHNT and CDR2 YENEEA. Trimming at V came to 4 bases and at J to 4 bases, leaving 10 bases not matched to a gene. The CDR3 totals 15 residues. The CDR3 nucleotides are TGTGCCAGCAGCTCCTCCGGGACTATACTATACGAGCAGTACTTC. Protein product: CASSSSGTILYEQYF.

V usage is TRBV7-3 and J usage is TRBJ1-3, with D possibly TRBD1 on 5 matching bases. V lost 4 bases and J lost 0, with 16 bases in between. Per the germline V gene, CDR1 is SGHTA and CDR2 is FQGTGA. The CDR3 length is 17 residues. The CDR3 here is CASSSTSRAPSGNTIYF. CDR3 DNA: TGTGCCAGCAGCTCGACATCCAGGGCCCCCTCTGGAAACACCATATATTTT.

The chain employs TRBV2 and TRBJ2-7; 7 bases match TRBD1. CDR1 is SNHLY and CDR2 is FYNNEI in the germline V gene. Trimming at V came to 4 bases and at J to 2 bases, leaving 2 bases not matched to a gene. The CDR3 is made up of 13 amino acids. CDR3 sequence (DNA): TGTGCCAGCAGTGGAGGACAGGCCTACGAGCAGTACTTC. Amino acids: CASSGGQAYEQYF.

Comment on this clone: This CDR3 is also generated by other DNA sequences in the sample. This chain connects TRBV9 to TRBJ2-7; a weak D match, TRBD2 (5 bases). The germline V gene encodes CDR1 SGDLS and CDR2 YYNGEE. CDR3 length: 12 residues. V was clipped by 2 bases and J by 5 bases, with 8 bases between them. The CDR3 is CASSVGSDEQYF. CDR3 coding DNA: TGTGCCAGCAGCGTGGGGAGCGACGAGCAGTACTTC. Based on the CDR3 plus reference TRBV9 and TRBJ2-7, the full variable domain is DSGVTQTPKHLITATGQRVTLRCSPRSGDLSVYWYQQSLDQGLQFLIQYYNGEERAKGNILERFSAQQFPDLHSELNLSSLELGDSALYFCASSVGSDEQYFGPGTRLTVT.

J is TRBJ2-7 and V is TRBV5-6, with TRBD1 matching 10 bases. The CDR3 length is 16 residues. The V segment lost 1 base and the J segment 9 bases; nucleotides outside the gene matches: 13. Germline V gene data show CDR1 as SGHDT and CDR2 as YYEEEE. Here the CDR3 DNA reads TGTGCCAGCAGCTTGTTTGCGACAGGGGGCCTACTTGTGCAGTACTTC. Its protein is CASSLFATGGLLVQYF.

The CDR3 DNA reads as TGTGCCAGCAGCCCCCGGGGGGGGTCGCGGATCTACGAGCAGTACTTC. Translating it yields CASSPRGGSRIYEQYF. The chain is built from TRBV7-2 and TRBJ2-7; 8 nucleotides match TRBD2. Trimming took 5 bases from V and 3 from J; bases not matched to a gene: 12. The germline V gene has CDR1 SGHTA and CDR2 FQGNSA. There are 16 residues in the CDR3.

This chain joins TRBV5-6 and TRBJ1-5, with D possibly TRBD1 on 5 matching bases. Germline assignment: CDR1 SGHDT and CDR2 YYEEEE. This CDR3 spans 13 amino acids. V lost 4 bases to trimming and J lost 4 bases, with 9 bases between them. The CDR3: CASSAGTNQPQHF. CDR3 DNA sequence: TGTGCCAGCAGCGCCGGGACTAATCAGCCCCAGCATTTT.

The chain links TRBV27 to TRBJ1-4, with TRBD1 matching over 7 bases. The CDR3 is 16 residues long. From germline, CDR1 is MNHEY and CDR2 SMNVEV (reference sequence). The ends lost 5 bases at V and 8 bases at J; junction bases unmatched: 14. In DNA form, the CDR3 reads TGTGCCAGCAGTCAAACCCCGGGACAGAGAGGCGAAAAACTGTTTTTT. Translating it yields CASSQTPGQRGEKLFF.